Sequencing of this TCR beta chain was carried out in a study of cytotoxic CD8 clonotypes in ibrutinib-treated CLL (dated by TCRdb to about 2021). Concerning the study at large: The cohort included around 15 treatment-naive and eleven to twelve relapsed/refractory patients; some 18 were IGHV unmutated. Cryopreserved peripheral blood mononuclear cells were collected before treatment, at response, and at either disease progression or sustained remission. Partial responses were observed in roughly 24 patients and complete responses in 2; after a median follow-up of 68 months, remission was maintained in approximately 14 patients and progression was observed in roughly twelve. Samples averaged 255,043 productive templates and 94,082 productive rearrangements. All remission and progressive disease samples were collected while patients were still receiving ibrutinib. Response samples were obtained after a median of 12 months of treatment, with a range of about 6 to 36 months. Longitudinal samples were obtainable from 26 of the 86 participants in the trial.

The time point label corresponds to: 12 months on ibrutinib. For TCR beta library preparation, roughly 2 micrograms of genomic DNA were extracted from the cryopreserved PBMCs. High-throughput TCR beta sequencing was performed on longitudinal blood samples from CLL patients receiving ibrutinib monotherapy. Patients were enrolled in a phase 2 open-label single-center ibrutinib monotherapy trial. The investigation overall reported the following: Sampling times were not matched between patients in sustained remission and patients whose disease was progressing, and lymph node repertoires were not examined. At baseline, clonality was higher than in age-matched healthy donors and showed a strong correlation with circulating CD8+ T-cell counts. At ibrutinib response clonality went up, during sustained remission it held steady, and at progression it dropped back toward baseline. Public clonotypes were rare and either shrank or stayed stable during treatment, and the rise in clonality at ibrutinib response reflected expansion of private clonotypes.

V is shortened by 4 bases, J by 6 bases, and the region joining them spans 14 bases. The CDR3 starts with the cysteine, ends with the phenylalanine, and has 13 residues. The DNA shown is the 39-base CDR3, in frame from base 1. Reading the germline V gene gives CDR1 SGHRS and CDR2 YFSETQ. A MiSeq instrument was used for deep resolution sequencing, which targeted depths ranging from 1 in 1 million up to 1 in 200,000 T cells, with coverage averaging 10x for each clonotype. TCR beta libraries were generated with the immunoSEQ hsTCRB Kit. Under the source paper's analysis protocol: Data were analyzed with ImmunoSEQ Data Assistant and ImmunoSEQ Analyzer, with V, D and J genes assigned per IMGT definitions. Clonality was computed as one minus normalized Shannon entropy of productive rearrangement frequencies, ranging from 0 to 1. Only overrepresented clonotypes making up at least 0.05% of the repertoire of each patient were included in the public clonotype analysis. Repertoires from approximately 12 age-matched healthy donors in immuneACCESS were used as clonality controls. TCRdb took this table from immuneACCESS and kept in-frame rearrangements with V and J called. Such tables lack part of the clones; where checked against another copy, unresolved V genes explain under half of the gap, and the rest is unexplained. That table supplies the V and J calls and clone size; D and trimming were determined from the DNA. The sample table lists 150,000 or so clones, about four fifths of them with a count of one. Over 10% of the sample is in the top ten clones.

To note about this clone: Its specific antigen is unknown. Per-base qualities were not stored, and no clone one base away is much larger.

The clonotype was recovered from a human donor with chronic lymphocytic leukemia. Sequencing was performed on PBMCs, taken after 12 months of ibrutinib treatment. The V and J genes are TRBV5-1 and TRBJ2-7; the D segment could be TRBD1, given 6 matching bases. The DNA sequence is as follows: TGCGCCAGCAGCACCCAGGGGATGGGCGAGCAGTACTTC. Translated, this is CASSTQGMGEQYF. With the portions outside the CDR3 filled from the reference TRBV5-1 and TRBJ2-7 genes, the complete variable region becomes KAGVTQTPRYLIKTRGQQVTLSCSPISGHRSVSWYQQTPGQGLQFLFEYFSETQRNKGNFPGRFSGRQFSNSRSEMNVSTLELGDSALYLCASSTQGMGEQYFGPGTRLTVT.